These 13 T cell receptor beta chains were sequenced from one sample in a study of blood T cell repertoires in COVID-19. Some clones are missing from TCRdb's copy, which holds only in-frame ones; the method was immunoSEQ multiplex PCR. This sample yields about 350,000 clones, of which about 90% are seen a single time; roughly 1% belongs to the top ten. The specimen was PBMCs or T cells enriched from blood (not recorded which). The receptors stem from a woman aged 30 to 39 who had recovered from COVID-19.

The chain carries TRBV6-5 and TRBJ2-7; maybe TRBD1 (5 bases). V was cut by 10 bases and J by 4 bases, with 11 bases left in between. This CDR3 spans 11 amino acids. Germline values: CDR1 MNHEY, CDR2 SVGAGI. CDR3 region: CANIHRYEQYF. CDR3 nucleotides: TGTGCCAACATTCACAGGTACGAGCAGTACTTC.

The rearrangement uses TRBV28 and TRBJ1-4; D is perhaps TRBD1 (5 bases). CDR1 MDHEN and CDR2 SYDVKM come from the germline V gene. The V gene lost 6 bases and the J gene lost 4 bases, with 12 bases spanning the gap. The CDR3 has 14 amino acids. The CDR3 nucleotides are TGTGCCAGCAGGGATGACAGCGTTAATGAAAAACTGTTTTTT. This translates into CASRDDSVNEKLFF.

The V and J genes are TRBV7-9 and TRBJ2-2, with D tentatively TRBD1 (6 bases). Trimming removed 2 bases at V and 1 base at J, with 8 bases between. Germline CDR1 reads SEHNR; CDR2 reads FQNEAQ (reference sequence). The CDR3 consists of 15 residues. The CDR3 reads CASSLSQGNTGELFF. The CDR3 DNA reads TGTGCCAGCAGCTTATCACAGGGGAACACCGGGGAGCTGTTTTTT. The whole variable domain, filled in from reference TRBV7-9 and TRBJ2-2, reads DTGVSQNPRHKITKRGQNVTFRCDPISEHNRLYWYRQTLGQGPEFLTYFQNEAQLEKSRLLSDRFSAERPKGSFSTLEIQRTEQGDSAMYLCASSLSQGNTGELFFGEGSRLTVL.

This clone appeared a single time. The rearrangement uses TRBV28 and TRBJ1-2; possibly TRBD1 for D (6 bases). Deletions cut 3 bases from V and 5 bases from J, with 13 bases between. This CDR3 is 14 amino acids long. Germline loops: CDR1 MDHEN, CDR2 SYDVKM. CDR3 coding DNA: TGTGCCAGCAGTTTGGGGGCGGCTCTGTATGGCTACACCTTC. Translated: CASSLGAALYGYTF.

The chain links TRBV18 to TRBJ1-3; TRBD1 aligns across 8 bases. Germline assignment: CDR1 KGHSH and CDR2 LQKENI. The CDR3 spans 15 residues. The V gene end was trimmed by 2 bases and the J gene end by 9 bases; junction bases not matched to a gene: 9. Here the CDR3 reads CASSPWDRRDITIYF. CDR3 bases: TGTGCCAGCTCACCATGGGACAGGAGGGATATCACCATATATTTT.

This clone was seen only a few times. V usage is TRBV9 and J usage is TRBJ1-3, with 7 bases lining up with TRBD1. There are 17 residues in the CDR3. The germline gives CDR1 SGDLS, CDR2 YYNGEE. J lost 0 bases, V lost 4 bases, and 10 bases had no gene match. The CDR3 DNA sequence: TGTGCCAGCAGCCCATCGACAGGGTCCGGCTCTGGAAACACCATATATTTT. Translation gives CASSPSTGSGSGNTIYF.

This chain links TRBV5-5 with TRBJ1-5; TRBD1 matches at 9 bases. This CDR3 region has 17 residues. Losses at the gene ends were 5 bases for V and 2 bases for J; bases not matched to a gene: 11. CDR1 and CDR2 (germline): SGHKS, YYEKEE (reference sequence). CDR3 DNA sequence: TGTGCCAGCAGTCGCGGGACAGGGTCACAGGGCAATCAGCCCCAGCATTTT. This translates into CASSRGTGSQGNQPQHF.

DNA of the CDR3: TGCAGTGCTCCGCTAGCGGCTGAGCAGTTCTTC. Protein: CSAPLAAEQFF. The rearrangement joins TRBV20-1 to TRBJ2-1; 7 bases are shared with TRBD2. The CDR3 extends over 11 amino acids. J gave up 9 bases and V 5 bases, and 4 bases lay outside the gene matches. Germline-derived CDR1 and CDR2 are DFQATT and SNEGSKA (reference sequence).

The rearrangement uses TRBV3-1 (or the pseudogene TRBV3-2) and TRBJ2-1, with D maybe TRBD1 (5 bases). V was pared by 5 bases and J by 6 bases, with 11 bases between. The CDR3 consists of 13 residues. The V gene's germline CDR1 is LGHDT and CDR2 YNNKEL (reference sequence). CDR3 nucleotide sequence: TGTGCCAGCAGCGCGTCCAGGGTCAATGAGCAGTTCTTC. Its protein product is CASSASRVNEQFF.

This chain uses TRBV7-6 with TRBJ1-6; D gene unclear. Germline CDR1 is SGHVS and CDR2 is FNYEAQ. V lost 1 base and J 6 bases, leaving 13 bases between the germline ends. This CDR3 comprises 16 residues. CDR3 DNA sequence: TGTGCCAGCAGCTTAGTAGGCGGCCAAAGTAATTCACCCCTCCACTTT. As protein: CASSLVGGQSNSPLHF.

V gene TRBV5-4 combines with J gene TRBJ2-3; D unresolved. Germline-derived CDR1 and CDR2 are SGHNT and YYREEE (reference sequence). V lost 0 bases and J 8 bases, leaving 19 bases between the germline ends. The CDR3 length is 16 residues. The CDR3: CASSLGAELFSGTQYF. For the CDR3, the DNA is TGTGCCAGCAGCTTGGGGGCCGAGTTGTTTTCTGGTACGCAGTATTTT.

The genes are TRBV5-6 and TRBJ1-5; 7 nucleotides line up with TRBD1. Germline CDR1 SGHDT, CDR2 YYEEEE. With V trimmed by 1 base and J by 5 bases, 6 bases remained unmatched. The CDR3 is 15 residues long. The CDR3 here is CASSLRGLFDQPQHF. The DNA for the CDR3 is TGTGCCAGCAGCTTGAGGGGGCTGTTTGATCAGCCCCAGCATTTT.

V and J are TRBV21-1 and TRBJ1-2. TRBV21-1 represents a pseudogene. The CDR3 runs to 19 residues. The CDR3 DNA is TGTGCCAGCAGTAAAATTTATATTTTAGATCAGCGAATTAACTATGGCTACACCTTC. This encodes CASSKIYILDQRINYGYTF.